This T cell receptor (beta chain) originates from a study of blood T cell repertoires in COVID-19. Overall study: Spain, Italy and the United States supplied samples that represented acute and convalescent COVID-19.

Trimming took 1 base from V and 9 from J, leaving 16 bases between them. The germline V gene has CDR1 LGHDT and CDR2 YNNKEL (reference sequence). The CDR3 is made up of 15 amino acids. TCRdb's table, derived via immunoSEQ multiplex PCR, lists solely in-frame clones and lacks some. The sample has roughly 160,000 clones; approximately 86% are singletons. The rearrangement uses TRBV3-1 (or the pseudogene TRBV3-2) and TRBJ2-1, with D perhaps matching TRBD1 (6 bases). The specimen sequenced was peripheral blood. The receptor's source is an elderly woman with COVID-19, enrolled during active disease. The chain's CDR3 is CASSQVGWGRGEQFF. The CDR3 DNA is TGTGCCAGCAGCCAAGTTGGTTGGGGCAGGGGTGAGCAGTTCTTC.